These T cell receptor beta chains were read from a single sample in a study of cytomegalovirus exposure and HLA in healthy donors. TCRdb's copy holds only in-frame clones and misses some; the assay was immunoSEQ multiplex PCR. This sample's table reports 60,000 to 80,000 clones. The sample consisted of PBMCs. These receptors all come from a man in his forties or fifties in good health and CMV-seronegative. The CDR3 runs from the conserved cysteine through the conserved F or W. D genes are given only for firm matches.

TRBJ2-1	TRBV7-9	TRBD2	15	CASSLEGLAGVEQFF	TGTGCCAGCAGCTTAGAGGGACTAGCGGGAGTTGAGCAGTTCTTC
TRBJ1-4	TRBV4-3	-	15	CASSQVGSGNEKLFF	TGCGCCAGCAGCCAAGTTGGATCGGGGAATGAAAAACTGTTTTTT
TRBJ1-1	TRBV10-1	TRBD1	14	CASSESGTGSEAFF	TGCGCCAGCAGTGAGTCAGGGACAGGGTCTGAAGCTTTCTTT
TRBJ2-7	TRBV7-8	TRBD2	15	CASAKGGSGRYEQYF	TGTGCCAGCGCCAAAGGAGGTAGCGGGAGATACGAGCAGTACTTC
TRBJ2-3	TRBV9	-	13	CASSVDFGALQYF	TGTGCCAGCAGCGTAGATTTTGGGGCGTTGCAGTATTTT
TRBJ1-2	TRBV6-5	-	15	CASSYRRLGAYGYTF	TGTGCCAGCAGTTACAGGCGTTTAGGGGCCTATGGCTACACCTTC
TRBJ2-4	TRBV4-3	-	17	CASSQERRDIAKNIQYF	TGCGCCAGCAGCCAAGAGCGCCGGGACATAGCCAAAAACATTCAGTACTTC
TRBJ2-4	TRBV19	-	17	CASSIGGHKLAKNIQYF	TGTGCCAGTAGTATAGGTGGACACAAACTAGCCAAAAACATTCAGTACTTC
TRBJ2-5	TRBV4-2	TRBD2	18	CASSPSPWLAGQQETQYF	TGTGCCAGCAGCCCTTCTCCTTGGCTAGCGGGGCAACAAGAGACCCAGTACTTC
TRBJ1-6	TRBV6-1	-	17	CASSDRVPFSYNSPLHF	TGTGCCAGCAGTGATCGGGTCCCGTTCTCCTATAATTCACCCCTCCACTTT
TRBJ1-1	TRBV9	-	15	CASSVGQPMNTEAFF	TGTGCCAGCAGCGTAGGACAGCCAATGAACACTGAAGCTTTCTTT
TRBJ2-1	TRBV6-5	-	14	CASSDTGDTNEQFF	TGTGCCAGCAGTGATACCGGGGACACCAATGAGCAGTTCTTC
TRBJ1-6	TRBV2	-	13	CASRIESNSPLHF	TGTGCCAGCAGGATCGAGAGTAATTCACCCCTCCACTTT
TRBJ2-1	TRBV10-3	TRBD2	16	CAISDKLAVIYNEQFF	TGTGCCATCAGTGATAAGCTAGCGGTTATCTACAATGAGCAGTTCTTC
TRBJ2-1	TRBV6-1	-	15	CASSEIAETYNEQFF	TGTGCCAGCAGTGAAATAGCGGAGACCTACAATGAGCAGTTCTTC
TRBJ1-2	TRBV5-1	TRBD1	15	CASSLQGTGVYGYTF	TGCGCCAGCAGCTTGCAAGGGACAGGGGTCTATGGCTACACCTTC
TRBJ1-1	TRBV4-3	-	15	CASSQAPGSNTEAFF	TGCGCCAGCAGCCAAGCTCCGGGATCGAACACTGAAGCTTTCTTT
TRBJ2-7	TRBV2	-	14	CASSDVGDSYEQYF	TGTGCCAGCAGTGATGTGGGAGACTCCTACGAGCAGTACTTC
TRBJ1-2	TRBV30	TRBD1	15	CASTGQGISYYGYTF	TGTGCCTCCACGGGACAGGGGATATCTTACTATGGCTACACCTTC